This TCR beta chain was observed in a study of shared clonotypes between healthy human individuals. The authors ran the assay at deep level. Here immunoSEQ multiplex PCR was the method, and the copy in TCRdb shows in-frame clones only, minus some. The sample shows 2,500,000 or so clones, less than 95% of them seen only once. CDR3 length: 16 residues. Trimming took 3 bases from V and 14 from J; bases not matched to a gene: 14. The germline CDR1 and CDR2 sequences are MDHEN and SYDVKM. Researchers partitioned CD4+ cells into CD45RA+ naive and CD45RA-negative memory subsets. Study outcomes and limitations: Enrolling few donors narrowed the genetic and exposure-history diversity that was represented.

Concerning this clone itself: What it binds is unknown.

The sequence came from a man younger than 35 in good health. Some clones in this sample may be carry-over from other donors' samples. The V gene is TRBV28, the J gene TRBJ2-1, with 12 bases lining up with TRBD2. Sequencing used naive CD4+ T cells from PBMCs. Indicated subset: CD45RA+ positively selected. The CDR3, as DNA: TGTGCCAGCAGTTTGGCTAGCGGGGGGGAGAGGTTTAGAAAGTTCTTC. This sequence encodes CASSLASGGERFRKFF.